A single sample gave rise to the 21 T cell receptor beta chains below, sequenced in a study of T cells in Graves' hyperthyroidism and ophthalmopathy. What was amplified from RNA transcripts were TCR beta CDR3 regions. The primer set for the first-round RT-PCR of the TCR CDR3 was HTBI. In TCRdb, the multiplex PCR reads were re-called with MiXCR into one record per CDR3 protein. This sample has approximately 570,000 distinct CDR3 sequences, with 20% found just once. The specimen sequenced was blood. The receptors stem from a man in his forties or fifties with Graves' ophthalmopathy.

The V and J genes are TRBV6-1 and TRBJ2-2, with D possibly being TRBD1 or TRBD2 (5 bases each). The CDR3 contains 14 residues. Germline CDR1 reads MNHNS; CDR2 reads SASEGT. V lost 5 bases, J lost 4 bases, and 11 bases lay in between. The CDR3 sequence: CASSSGTPTGELFF. In nucleotides, the CDR3 is TGTGCCAGCAGTTCCGGGACCCCCACCGGGGAGCTGTTTTTT.

About this clonotype: The missing conserved phenylalanine or tryptophan at the end of this CDR3 makes a read error likely. The chain has TRBV2 and TRBJ2-7; D is undetermined. V lost 8 bases and J lost 2, with 4 bases in between. This CDR3 spans 10 amino acids. Per germline, CDR1 SNHLY and CDR2 FYNNEI. CDR3 sequence reads: CASLAYEQYL. Here the CDR3 DNA reads TGTGCCAGCTTAGCCTACGAGCAGTACCTC.

Points on this clonotype: This may stem from a read error, because a much larger clone lies one nucleotide away. The chain links TRBV20-1 to TRBJ1-1; perhaps TRBD1 as D (5 bases). The CDR3 extends over 12 amino acids. The ends were cut back, 3 bases at V and 10 bases at J, with 15 bases in the middle. Germline V gene lookup returns CDR1 DFQATT and CDR2 SNEGSKA (reference sequence). The CDR3 is CSARGFDSGAFF. DNA for the CDR3: TGCAGTGCTAGGGGCTTCGACAGTGGAGCTTTCTTT.

This chain joins TRBV20-1 and TRBJ2-1; TRBD1 is a possible D gene (6 bases). There are 15 residues in the CDR3. V lost 1 base, J lost 9 bases, and 19 bases lay in between. Germline V gene lookup returns CDR1 DFQATT and CDR2 SNEGSKA (reference sequence). CDR3 in amino acids: CSARVGQGPVGEQFF. The DNA for the CDR3 is TGCAGTGCTAGAGTCGGGCAGGGGCCTGTAGGTGAGCAGTTCTTC.

Notes on this clonotype: One junction end does not reproduce the germline sequence, and a read error may be involved. The chain joins TRBV7-9 to TRBJ2-5; no reliable D call. Per the germline V gene, CDR1 is SEHNR and CDR2 is FQNEAQ (reference sequence). The CDR3 is 11 amino acids. The chain's CDR3 is CTSSYQETQYF. The CDR3, as DNA: TGTACCAGCAGCTACCAAGAGACCCAGTACTTC.

The rearrangement uses TRBV5-6 and TRBJ2-4; D possibly matches TRBD1 or TRBD2 (5 bases each). This CDR3 spans 16 amino acids. The germline CDR1 and CDR2 sequences are SGHDT and YYEEEE. Trimming cost V 4 bases and J 0 bases, with 14 bases left between them. CDR3 protein: CASSPRDLIAKNIQYF. DNA for the CDR3: TGTGCCAGCAGCCCCCGGGACCTTATAGCCAAAAACATTCAGTACTTC.

A word on this clonotype: A much larger clone lies one base from this, so it may be a read error. The chain is built from TRBV7-2 and TRBJ2-2; 8 nucleotides align to TRBD2. Unmatched junction bases numbered 22, after V lost 5 bases and J lost 5 bases. The CDR3 contains 20 residues. CDR1 is SGHTA and CDR2 is FQGNSA in the germline V gene. The DNA for the CDR3 is TGTGCCAGCAGCCCCAGGGCTGGGGTAGTGGGGGGACTAGGAACCGGGGAGCTGTTTTTT. This sequence encodes CASSPRAGVVGGLGTGELFF.

This clonotype has ten or more counts. A much larger clone differs by one base, so this may be a read error. This chain links TRBV14 with TRBJ2-1; tentative D call: TRBD1 (5 bases). Germline V gene lookup returns CDR1 SGHDN and CDR2 FVKESK. Trimming cost V 2 bases and J 3 bases, with 5 bases left between them. This CDR3 spans 13 amino acids. The CDR3 nucleotides are TGTGCCAGCAGCCAACAGGGCTACAATGAGCAGTTCTTC. Translating it yields CASSQQGYNEQFF.

Note on this clonotype: A much bigger clone sits one base away, suggesting this may be a read error. The chain recombines TRBV30 with TRBJ2-3; unclear D gene. Germline V lookup: CDR1 GTSNPN, CDR2 SVGIG (reference sequence). The CDR3 is 12 amino acids. The CDR3 DNA follows: TGTACCTGGACGCCCTACAGCGATACGCAGTATTTT. It translates to CTWTPYSDTQYF.

This chain connects TRBV10-3 to TRBJ2-7; D unclear. Between the trimmed V and J ends, which lost 3 bases and 7 bases, there was a span of 7 bases. The CDR3 totals 11 residues. Germline V gene lookup returns CDR1 ENHRY and CDR2 SYGVKD. CDR3 sequence: CAISEQKEQYF. In DNA form, the CDR3 reads TGTGCCATCAGTGAACAGAAAGAGCAGTACTTC.

This clonotype has just a few counts. The rearrangement links TRBV2 to TRBJ2-5; D gene uncertain. CDR1 and CDR2 from the germline V gene are SNHLY and FYNNEI. The CDR3 is made up of 11 amino acids. V lost 7 bases and J lost 4, with 7 bases in between. This CDR3 reads CASKGRETQYF. The CDR3 DNA reads as TGTGCCAGCAAGGGCCGAGAGACCCAGTACTTC.

The gene calls are TRBV10-3 and TRBJ1-5; 8 bases agree with TRBD1. CDR3 length: 14 amino acids. Germline lookup yields CDR1 ENHRY and CDR2 SYGVKD. The J segment lost 7 bases and the V segment lost 3 bases, leaving 5 bases of the junction unmatched. The CDR3 sequence is CAISDGRGQQPQHF. In DNA, the CDR3 is TGTGCCATCAGTGACGGCAGGGGGCAACAGCCCCAGCATTTT.

The chain recombines TRBV27 with TRBJ2-7; no reliable D call. Trimming pared 6 bases from V and 0 bases from J, leaving 12 bases between. CDR1 is MNHEY and CDR2 is SMNVEV in the germline V gene (reference sequence). The CDR3 is 14 amino acids. The CDR3 nucleotides read TGTGCCAGCAGGGATAGGGCCCACTCCTACGAGCAGTACTTC. Translating it yields CASRDRAHSYEQYF.

Only a few counts were recorded for this clonotype. This chain joins TRBV4-3 and TRBJ2-7; 8 bases are a match to TRBD1. The CDR3 is made up of 18 amino acids. Germline trimming cut 0 bases from V and 3 bases from J; bases unmatched to any gene: 13. The germline V gene encodes CDR1 LGHNA and CDR2 YSLEER. The CDR3 region has the DNA TGCGCCAGCAGCCAAGACCTCCCCCTTGGACAGGGAGACTACGAGCAGTACTTC. It specifies CASSQDLPLGQGDYEQYF.

This clonotype was counted once. Since a much larger clone is just one base distant, this may be a read error. The V and J genes are TRBV28 and TRBJ1-1; TRBD1 is a possible D gene (6 bases). CDR1 and CDR2 from the germline V gene are MDHEN and SYDVKM. CDR3 size: 17 residues. The CDR3 protein is CTSSAASATGQNTEAFF. Written as DNA, the CDR3 is TGTACCAGCAGCGCCGCAAGCGCGACAGGTCAGAACACTGAAGCTTTCTTT.

This rearrangement joins TRBV6-1 to TRBJ2-3, with D possibly being TRBD1 or TRBD2 (5 bases each). This CDR3 spans 15 amino acids. V was clipped by 6 bases and J by 6 bases, with 19 bases between them. Germline assignment: CDR1 MNHNS and CDR2 SASEGT. DNA for the CDR3: TGTGCCAGCAGGTTAACGGGGACGAGTGAGGATACGCAGTATTTT. It yields the protein CASRLTGTSEDTQYF.

This clonotype was observed a few times. The chain has TRBV11-3 and TRBJ2-5; the D is unclear. The germline V gene encodes CDR1 SGHNT and CDR2 YENEEA. V gave up 0 bases and J gave up 5 bases, with 10 bases separating them. This CDR3 is 14 amino acids long. For the CDR3, the DNA is TGTGCCAGCAGCTTAGAGTGGCAGAGGGAGACCCAGTACTTC. Residues: CASSLEWQRETQYF.

This clonotype was detected a few times. The chain joins TRBV5-1 to TRBJ1-4; D is unresolved. Germline CDR1 SGHRS, CDR2 YFSETQ. Between the trimmed V and J ends, which lost 0 bases and 7 bases, there was a span of 13 bases. CDR3 length equals 15 residues. CDR3 sequence: CASSLGQSLGEKLFF. The DNA for the CDR3 is TGCGCCAGCAGCTTGGGGCAGTCACTAGGTGAAAAACTGTTTTTT.

In this sample, this clonotype turned up a few times. The chain couples TRBV20-1 to TRBJ2-1; 7 bases are shared with TRBD2. The CDR3 is 15 residues long. V lost 0 bases and J lost 6; bases outside the gene matches: 8. Germline V gene lookup returns CDR1 DFQATT and CDR2 SNEGSKA (reference sequence). CDR3 DNA: TGCAGTGCTAGAGATTTAAGCGGGATCGGCAATGAGCAGTTCTTC. The encoded protein is CSARDLSGIGNEQFF.

This chain uses TRBV7-9 with TRBJ1-1; TRBD1 might be the D (5 bases). V lost 7 bases to trimming and J lost 2 bases, with 14 bases between them. Per germline, CDR1 SEHNR and CDR2 FQNEAQ (reference sequence). The CDR3 contains 14 residues. DNA for the CDR3: TGTGCCAGCACCCCCCCAGGGTCCAACACTGAAGCTTTCTTT. This gives the protein CASTPPGSNTEAFF.

The rearrangement uses TRBV20-1 and TRBJ2-1, with 8 bases aligning to TRBD2. Trimming cost V 3 bases and J 4 bases; bases outside gene matches: 5. Per germline, CDR1 DFQATT and CDR2 SNEGSKA (reference sequence). The CDR3 length is 14 residues. The CDR3 protein is CSARSAGAYNEQFF. CDR3 sequence (DNA): TGCAGTGCTAGGTCAGCGGGGGCATACAATGAGCAGTTCTTC.